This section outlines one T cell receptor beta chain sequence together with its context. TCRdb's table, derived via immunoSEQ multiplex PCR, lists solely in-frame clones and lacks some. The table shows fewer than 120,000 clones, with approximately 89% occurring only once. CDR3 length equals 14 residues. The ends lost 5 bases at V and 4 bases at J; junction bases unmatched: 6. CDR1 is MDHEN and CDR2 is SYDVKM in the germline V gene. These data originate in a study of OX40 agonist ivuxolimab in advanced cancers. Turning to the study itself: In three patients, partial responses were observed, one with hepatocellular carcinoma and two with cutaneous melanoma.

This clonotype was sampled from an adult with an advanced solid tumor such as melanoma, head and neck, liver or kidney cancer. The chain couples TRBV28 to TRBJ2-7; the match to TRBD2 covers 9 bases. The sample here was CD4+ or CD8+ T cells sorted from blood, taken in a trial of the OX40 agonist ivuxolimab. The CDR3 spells CASSRSGSLYEQYF. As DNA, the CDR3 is TGTGCCAGCAGTCGTAGCGGGAGTCTATACGAGCAGTACTTC.